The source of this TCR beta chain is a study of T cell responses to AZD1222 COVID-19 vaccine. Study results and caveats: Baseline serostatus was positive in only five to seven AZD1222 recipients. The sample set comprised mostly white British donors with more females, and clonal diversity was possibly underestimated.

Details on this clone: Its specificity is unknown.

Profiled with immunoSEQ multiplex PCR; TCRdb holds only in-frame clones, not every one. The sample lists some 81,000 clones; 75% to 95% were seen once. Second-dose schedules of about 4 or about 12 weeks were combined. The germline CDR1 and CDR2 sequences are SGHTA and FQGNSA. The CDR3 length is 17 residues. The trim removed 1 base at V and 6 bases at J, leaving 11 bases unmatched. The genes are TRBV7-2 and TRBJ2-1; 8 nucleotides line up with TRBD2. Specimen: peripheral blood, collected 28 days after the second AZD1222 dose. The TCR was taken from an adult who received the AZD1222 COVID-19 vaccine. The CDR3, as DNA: TGTGCCAGCAGCTTAGGGCCGTTATCGCGGGGGGCCAATGAGCAGTTCTTC. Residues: CASSLGPLSRGANEQFF.